This TCR beta chain was obtained from a study of blood T cells in healthy people across ages. The CDR3 is 15 amino acids. CDR1 is SGHRS and CDR2 is YFSETQ in the germline V gene. The second PCR ran about 6 to 12 cycles with a sample-barcoded 5' primer and J-beta primers. TCRdb fed the 5' RACE reads into MiXCR, producing one record per CDR3 protein. The data hold some 1.8 million distinct CDR3 sequences, with approximately 39% observed a single time. V is TRBV5-1 and J is TRBJ2-5; 7 bases fit TRBD1. With the DNA end fitting TRBJ2-7 better, the J assignment may be wrong. This clonotype was sampled from a human donor in good health. The sample consisted of blood. CDR3 loop: CASSLGDRDIDEQYF. CDR3 nucleotides: TGCGCCAGCAGCTTGGGCGACAGGGATATCGACGAGCAGTACTTC.